Detailed here is one T cell receptor beta chain. The antigen remains undetermined. A much larger clone sits a single nucleotide away, making a read error possible. The sample belongs to a study of blood T cells in healthy people across ages. Alongside a J-beta primer mix, a sample-barcoded 5' primer served in a second PCR lasting about 7 to 11 cycles. Any given sample supplied a minimum of 2.5 million CDR3-containing paired-end reads. In TCRdb, the 5' RACE reads were re-called with MiXCR into one record per CDR3 protein. The sample lists some 880,000 distinct CDR3 sequences, about 34% occurring once. Study results and limitations: Estimates based on one million T cells were treated as lower bounds.

The CDR3 has 13 residues. Material: blood. The J gene is TRBJ1-1, the V gene TRBV12-3 or TRBV12-4, with D possibly being TRBD1 (6 bases). This clonotype was obtained from a man aged 18 to 30 in good health. CDR3 loop: CASSRTGKIEVFF. In DNA form, the CDR3 reads TGTGCCAGCAGTAGAACAGGGAAGATTGAAGTTTTCTTT.